This passage covers 16 T cell receptor beta chains from one sample sequenced in a study of cytomegalovirus exposure and HLA in healthy donors. The PCR ran on 60 Vbeta and 13 Jbeta primers. The assay was immunoSEQ multiplex PCR, and TCRdb's table has in-frame clones only and misses some. The data include 150,000 to 200,000 clones; the top ten clones carry about 0.81%. Source material: PBMCs. The receptors were sampled from a woman aged 18-30 years in good health and CMV-seropositive.

The gene calls are TRBV6-6 and TRBJ2-1, with D unclear. V was trimmed by 7 bases and J by 5 bases, leaving 18 bases between them. Germline V CDR1 and CDR2: MNHNY, SVGAGI (reference sequence). This CDR3 spans 15 amino acids. CDR3 amino acids: CASTTITRIDNEQFF. DNA of the CDR3: TGTGCCAGCACCACGATTACGAGGATCGACAATGAGCAGTTCTTC.

V is TRBV7-2 and J is TRBJ2-2; a weak D match, TRBD2 (6 bases). V lost 1 base, J lost 2 bases, and 8 bases lay in between. Germline loops: CDR1 SGHTA, CDR2 FQGNSA. The CDR3 consists of 15 residues. CDR3 DNA: TGTGCCAGCAGCTTAGTAGCGGTAAACACCGGGGAGCTGTTTTTT. Translating gives CASSLVAVNTGELFF.

This chain connects TRBV6-1 to TRBJ2-7, with 10 bases lining up with TRBD1. The germline V gene encodes CDR1 MNHNS and CDR2 SASEGT. V lost 7 bases and J lost 0; bases outside the gene matches: 6. This CDR3 is built from 15 residues. The CDR3 here is CASNSDRGSSYEQYF. In nucleotides, the CDR3 is TGTGCCAGCAATTCGGACAGGGGGAGCTCCTACGAGCAGTACTTC.

The rearrangement uses TRBV19 and TRBJ2-1; 11 bases are a match to TRBD2. The germline CDR1 and CDR2 sequences are LNHDA and SQIVND (reference sequence). J gave up 8 bases and V 4 bases, and 7 bases lay outside the gene matches. The CDR3 has 15 residues. CDR3 protein: CASSNLAGGIHEQFF. The CDR3, as DNA: TGTGCCAGTAGTAATCTAGCGGGGGGAATCCATGAGCAGTTCTTC. Full variable domain (missing parts from reference TRBV19 and TRBJ2-1): DGGITQSPKYLFRKEGQNVTLSCEQNLNHDAMYWYRQDPGQGLRLIYYSQIVNDFQKGDIAEGYSVSREKKESFPLTVTSAQKNPTAFYLCASSNLAGGIHEQFFGPGTRLTVL.

The chain joins TRBV5-6 to TRBJ2-5, with a tentative D call TRBD2 (7 bases). The assigned J gene may be wrong: the sequence end matches TRBJ2-7 better. The CDR3 spans 14 residues. In germline, CDR1 is SGHDT, CDR2 YYEEEE. The CDR3 DNA reads as TGTGCCAGCAGCTTAGGGGGGGGCCTCGACGAGCAGTACTTC. Amino acid sequence: CASSLGGGLDEQYF.

The genes are TRBV6-5 and TRBJ2-7, with 7 bases identical to TRBD1. CDR1 MNHEY and CDR2 SVGAGI come from the germline V gene. V was pared by 7 bases and J by 12 bases, with 15 bases of the junction left unmatched. This CDR3 contains 13 residues. CDR3 coding DNA: TGTGCCAGCAAACCCGCAGGGGGAAGGGTACCGTACTTC. Protein sequence: CASKPAGGRVPYF.

In DNA, the CDR3 is TGTGCCAGCAGAACAGGAGTAGGAGGCTACACCTTC. Amino acids: CASRTGVGGYTF. The chain links TRBV6-5 to TRBJ1-2; TRBD1 might be the D (5 bases). Germline V gene lookup returns CDR1 MNHEY and CDR2 SVGAGI. Trimming stripped 6 bases from V and 8 bases from J, with 13 bases between. The CDR3 spans 12 residues.

V usage is TRBV9 and J usage is TRBJ1-3; the D is unclear. Trimming stripped 0 bases from V and 2 bases from J, with 12 bases between. The CDR3 is 16 residues long. CDR1 is SGDLS and CDR2 is YYNGEE in the germline V gene. The DNA for the CDR3 is TGTGCCAGCAGCGTAGTACCGGGTATTGCTGGAAACACCATATATTTT. This encodes CASSVVPGIAGNTIYF. The full variable domain, rest sourced from reference TRBV9 and TRBJ1-3, is DSGVTQTPKHLITATGQRVTLRCSPRSGDLSVYWYQQSLDQGLQFLIQYYNGEERAKGNILERFSAQQFPDLHSELNLSSLELGDSALYFCASSVVPGIAGNTIYFGEGSWLTVV.

The chain combines TRBV19 with TRBJ2-7; 13 positions agree with TRBD2. The CDR3 sequence is 15 residues long. The V gene's germline CDR1 is LNHDA and CDR2 SQIVND (reference sequence). V gave up 6 bases and J gave up 7 bases; unmatched junction bases: 9. The CDR3 DNA is TGTGCCAGTAGCCGAGGACTAGCGGGGGTGAGTGAGCAGTACTTC. It is translated as CASSRGLAGVSEQYF.

About this clone itself: One junction end disagrees with the germline gene, perhaps due to a read error. V and J are TRBV7-8 and TRBJ1-3; TRBD1 might be the D (5 bases). Germline V CDR1 and CDR2: SGHVS, FQNEAQ. The CDR3 has 12 residues. CDR3 nucleotides: TGTGCCAGCAGCTTACAGGGCAGCAGTAAGTTTTTT. It encodes CASSLQGSSKFF.

This chain connects TRBV2 to TRBJ1-1, with D perhaps TRBD1 (6 bases). The CDR3 has 13 amino acids. Germline CDR1 is SNHLY and CDR2 is FYNNEI. V dropped 4 bases and J dropped 4 bases, with 10 bases sitting between them. The CDR3 region is CASSGQGSTEAFF. The CDR3 coding sequence is TGTGCCAGCAGTGGCCAGGGGAGCACTGAAGCTTTCTTT.

V is TRBV19 and J is TRBJ2-7, with 7 bases matching TRBD2. J lost 3 bases, V lost 2 bases, and 10 bases had no gene match. The germline V gene encodes CDR1 LNHDA and CDR2 SQIVND (reference sequence). This CDR3 region has 16 residues. CDR3: CASSIRGREGDYEQYF. The CDR3 DNA sequence: TGTGCCAGTAGTATAAGAGGGAGGGAAGGGGACTACGAGCAGTACTTC.

V usage is TRBV5-4 and J usage is TRBJ2-3; D may be TRBD2 (6 bases). Per the germline V gene, CDR1 is SGHNT and CDR2 is YYREEE (reference sequence). This CDR3 has 14 residues. V was clipped by 3 bases and J by 0 bases, with 8 bases between them. The CDR3 sequence: CASSSGTSTDTQYF. DNA of the CDR3: TGTGCCAGCAGCTCCGGGACTAGCACAGATACGCAGTATTTT.

The CDR3 DNA sequence: TGTGCCAGCAGCGTAGCTTGGGGGGGCTCTAATACGCAGTATTTT. Protein product: CASSVAWGGSNTQYF. The chain uses TRBV9 and TRBJ2-3, with a tentative D call TRBD2 (7 bases). This CDR3 spans 15 amino acids. V lost 0 bases and J lost 7, with 15 bases in between. The germline V gene encodes CDR1 SGDLS and CDR2 YYNGEE.

This chain joins TRBV30 and TRBJ2-1; D is uncertain. V lost 7 bases and J lost 7, with 11 bases in between. CDR3 length: 11 amino acids. CDR1 and CDR2 from the germline V gene are GTSNPN and SVGIG (reference sequence). CDR3 protein: CAFTTTNEQFF. The CDR3 region has the DNA TGTGCCTTTACTACCACAAATGAGCAGTTCTTC.

As regards this clone: At the DNA level, this CDR3 is encoded by other sequences in the same sample as well. This sequence joins TRBV2 and TRBJ2-7; D is unclear. Deletions cut 6 bases from V and 4 bases from J, with 4 bases between. CDR3 length: 10 amino acids. Germline V gene sequence: CDR1 SNHLY, CDR2 FYNNEI. This CDR3 reads CASSNYEQYF. CDR3 sequence (DNA): TGTGCCAGCAGCAATTACGAGCAGTACTTC. The whole variable domain, remainder taken from reference TRBV2 and TRBJ2-7, is EPEVTQTPSHQVTQMGQEVILRCVPISNHLYFYWYRQILGQKVEFLVSFYNNEISEKSEIFDDQFSVERPDGSNFTLKIRSTKLEDSAMYFCASSNYEQYFGPGTRLTVT.